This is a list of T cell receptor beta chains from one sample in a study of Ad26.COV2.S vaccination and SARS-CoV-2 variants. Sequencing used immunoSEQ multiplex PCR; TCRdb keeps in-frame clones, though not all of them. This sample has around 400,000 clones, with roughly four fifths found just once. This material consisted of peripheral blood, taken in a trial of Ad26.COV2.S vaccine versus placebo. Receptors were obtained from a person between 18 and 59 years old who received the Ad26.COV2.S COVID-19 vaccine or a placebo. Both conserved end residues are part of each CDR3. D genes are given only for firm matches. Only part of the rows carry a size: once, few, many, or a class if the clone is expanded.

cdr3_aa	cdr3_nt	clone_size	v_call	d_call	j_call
CASSEYKGTVGNTIYF	TGTGCCAGCAGTGAATATAAGGGAACGGTTGGAAACACCATATATTTT	.	TRBV25-1	.	TRBJ1-3
CASSVPPGEQFF	TGTGCCAGCAGCGTGCCCCCAGGGGAGCAGTTCTTC	.	TRBV11-3	.	TRBJ2-1
CASSKGSRVLETQYF	TGTGCCAGCAGCAAAGGAAGCCGAGTGCTGGAGACCCAGTACTTC	.	TRBV21-1	.	TRBJ2-5
CASSLAGSSTYEQYF	TGTGCCAGCAGCTTAGCGGGAAGCAGTACCTACGAGCAGTACTTC	.	TRBV7-6	.	TRBJ2-7
CATSDATGGVYSNQPQHF	TGTGCCACCAGTGATGCGACAGGCGGGGTCTATAGCAATCAGCCCCAGCATTTT	.	TRBV24-1	.	TRBJ1-5
CASSTSTGTGGHEQYF	TGCGCCAGCAGCACGAGTACCGGGACAGGGGGCCACGAGCAGTACTTC	.	TRBV5-1	TRBD1	TRBJ2-7
CASSVSGRANNEQFF	TGTGCCAGCAGCGTGAGCGGGAGGGCCAATAATGAGCAGTTCTTC	.	TRBV9	TRBD2	TRBJ2-1
CASRDRGYEQYF	TGTGCCAGCCGGGACAGGGGATACGAGCAGTACTTC	few	TRBV2	TRBD1	TRBJ2-7
CASSGGRDQPQHF	TGTGCCAGCAGTGGAGGGCGGGATCAGCCCCAGCATTTT	.	TRBV2	.	TRBJ1-5
CASSLNSPGRETQYF	TGCGCCAGCAGCCTAAACTCCCCAGGGAGAGAGACCCAGTACTTC	.	TRBV4-1	.	TRBJ2-5
CASSESPRGPSTDTQYF	TGCGCCAGCAGTGAGTCGCCCAGGGGGCCTAGCACAGATACGCAGTATTTT	.	TRBV10-1	TRBD1	TRBJ2-3
CASSLGWGSEQFF	TGTGCCAGCAGCCTAGGTTGGGGGAGTGAGCAGTTCTTC	.	TRBV14	.	TRBJ2-1
CASSQSGGGGTEAFF	TGCGCCAGCAGTCAATCCGGCGGGGGAGGGACTGAAGCTTTCTTT	once	TRBV23-1	.	TRBJ1-1
CASNTQGNTEAFF	TGTGCCAGCAATACTCAGGGGAACACTGAAGCTTTCTTT	.	TRBV5-5	.	TRBJ1-1
CASRSPGSGTEAFF	TGTGCCAGCAGATCCCCCGGGAGTGGCACTGAAGCTTTCTTT	.	TRBV11-3	.	TRBJ1-1
CASSLVTGSRRDEQFF	TGCGCCAGCAGCTTGGTGACAGGGTCTCGGCGCGATGAGCAGTTCTTC	.	TRBV5-1	TRBD1	TRBJ2-1
CASSLKQSNEKLFF	TGTGCCAGCAGCTTAAAACAGTCTAATGAAAAACTGTTTTTT	.	TRBV5-6	.	TRBJ1-4
CASSLRGRGTEAFF	TGTGCCAGCAGCTTAAGGGGGAGGGGGACTGAAGCTTTCTTT	.	TRBV7-9	.	TRBJ1-1
CSVERSPGNYGYTF	TGCAGCGTTGAAAGGTCCCCGGGTAACTATGGCTACACCTTC	.	TRBV29-1	.	TRBJ1-2
CASSTALLNNYGYTF	TGTGCCAGCAGCACGGCCCTTCTGAATAACTATGGCTACACCTTC	once	TRBV5-4	.	TRBJ1-2
CASSLPAGDTGELFF	TGCGCCAGCAGCTTACCAGCGGGAGACACCGGGGAGCTGTTTTTT	.	TRBV5-1	TRBD2	TRBJ2-2
CASSWSQKTEAFF	TGTGCCAGCAGTTGGTCCCAAAAAACTGAAGCTTTCTTT	.	TRBV12-3/TRBV12-4	.	TRBJ1-1
CASSLAAGGQRMLFF	TGTGCCAGCAGCTTGGCCGCGGGGGGACAGAGAATGCTGTTTTTT	.	TRBV5-6	.	TRBJ2-2
CASSQVATATNEKLFF	TGTGCCAGCAGCCAAGTCGCGACAGCAACTAATGAAAAACTGTTTTTT	few	TRBV3-1/TRBV3-2	.	TRBJ1-4
CASNRPGTDTQYF	TGCGCCAGCAATCGGCCAGGCACAGATACGCAGTATTTT	.	TRBV5-1	.	TRBJ2-3
CASSPYSGTGFSSYYTF	TGTGCCAGCAGCCCCTATTCCGGGACAGGGTTCTCGTCTTACTACACCTTC	.	TRBV3-1/TRBV3-2	TRBD1	TRBJ1-2
CASSEIGDTQETQYF	TGTGCCAGCAGTGAAATTGGAGACACACAAGAGACCCAGTACTTC	.	TRBV6-1	.	TRBJ2-5
CASSTGTSGSPTDF	TGCGCCAGCAGCACCGGGACTAGTGGTTCCCCGACGGACTTC	.	TRBV10-1	TRBD2	TRBJ2-7
CASSRTRARQSQHF	TGTGCCAGCAGTAGAACCAGGGCGCGACAGTCCCAGCATTTT	.	TRBV6-5	.	TRBJ1-5
CATRLRGGTDTQYF	TGTGCCACCCGTCTTAGGGGTGGCACAGATACGCAGTATTTT	once	TRBV6-5	.	TRBJ2-3
CASSQAPRVSYNEQFF	TGTGCCAGCAGCCAAGCCCCTCGGGTCTCCTACAATGAGCAGTTCTTC	.	TRBV3-1/TRBV3-2	.	TRBJ2-1